This T cell receptor (beta chain) was sequenced for a study of regulatory T cells in long-lasting Graves disease (dated by TCRdb to the early 2020s). With respect to the entire study: Newly diagnosed Graves' disease patients had taken antithyroid drugs for less than 3 months. Persistent Graves' disease patients were compared with newly diagnosed Graves' disease patients by peripheral blood TCR sequencing and RNA sequencing. TCR sequencing covered about 13 persistent and 20 or so newly diagnosed Graves' disease patients, approximately 33 samples in total. The study took place in China and was registered as a clinical trial.

The receptor library was made with multiplex PCR. The sequencer listed for this sample is Illumina HiSeq 4000. iRepertoire HTBI primers and Arm-PCR amplification of CDR3 regions were used to construct TCR beta libraries. Before sequencing, the PCR products went through gel purification. The study's processing was this. Gene usage analysis of CDR3 amino acid clonotypes used the 55 to 80 TRBV and 11 to 15 TRBJ segments found across samples. COPE and FqMerger were used to merge the filtered high-quality paired reads into contigs. BLAST was used to align contigs to the IMGT TRBV, TRBD and TRBJ reference genes, and CDR3 was defined following IMGT. Any clonotype with a frequency above 0.1% was classified as a highly expanded clone. Shannon entropy served as the measure of repertoire diversity, while the Gini coefficient captured V-J evenness. Clonotypes shared by more than one individual were considered public. The public reads were quality trimmed at Q25 with fastp and then assembled into clones with MiXCR by TCRdb, keeping productive beta chains. Here each entry gathers all rows of one CDR3 protein and keeps the most common genes and DNA. The V and J calls come from TCRdb's annotation, not from the publication. The sample has around 420,000 distinct CDR3 sequences on record, about 15% of them singletons. Over 7% of the sample is held by the ten biggest clonotypes.

The sample's time point label is to be understood as: newly diagnosed GD, antithyroid drugs for less than 3 months. For both TCR sequencing and RNA sequencing, RNA was extracted from PBMCs using TRIzol. The diagnosis of Graves' disease was made according to American Thyroid Association guidelines. Patients for the study were recruited at an endocrinology department in Xi'an, China. From each patient, 7.5 to 10 milliliters of peripheral blood was collected into an EDTA anticoagulant tube. Ficoll Paque Plus density gradient separation was used to isolate PBMCs, and no further T cell sorting was performed. An Agilent 2100 Bioanalyzer and agarose gel were used to check RNA quality, and a NanoDrop 2000 was used to measure RNA concentration. Paper-wide results and their limitations: Sequencing and analysis were limited to the TCR beta chain. Persistent patients shared more public clonotypes among themselves (approximately 2,500) than newly diagnosed patients did (roughly 910). As a limitation, the authors acknowledged that the small sample size may reduce accuracy. Peripheral blood alone was examined, since thyroid tissue, which constituted the primary lesion, could not be accessed. TRBV28, TRBJ1-2 and TRBJ2-5 were preferentially used in persistent disease, while TRBV20-1 and TRBJ2-1 were favored in newly diagnosed disease. Lower TCR Shannon entropy and fewer highly expanded clones were observed in persistent Graves' disease patients than in newly diagnosed patients, which suggested clonal expansion.

For this chain, trimming is 6 bases at the V end and 2 bases at the J end, and the number of junction bases without a gene match is 4. The CDR3 holds 14 amino acids from the cysteine to the phenylalanine. The kept DNA is CDR3 alone, 42 bases in frame from the first base. From the germline V gene, CDR1 is SNHLY and CDR2 is FYNNEI. This clonotype was seen ten or more times. What this receptor recognizes is not known. No base qualities exist here, and no much larger clone lies one base off it. This sample also appeared in a second study, on T cells in Graves' hyperthyroidism and ophthalmopathy. As the second publication notes: A patient counted as having stable Graves' hyperthyroidism if no progression to ophthalmopathy occurred over 18 months of follow-up. Hyperthyroidism patients were aged 18 to 65 years and newly diagnosed, with disease duration of less than 2 months. Exclusion was applied to patients with uncontrolled infections, other autoimmune diseases, pregnancy or lactation. Clinical symptoms, serum thyroxine and TRAb, thyroid ultrasound, and orbital computed tomography formed the basis for the diagnoses. A first-round RT-PCR of the TCR CDR3 used the HTBI primer set with the Qiagen OneStep RT-PCR kit. Most expanded thyroid clonotypes (frequency above 0.001) were also detected in blood, a finding suggesting that blood repertoires may reflect thyroid immune responses. Ophthalmopathy was separated from stable hyperthyroidism by a 13 V-J signature model, with 85% to 90% sensitivity and just over 81% specificity obtained in cross-validation and 80%/75% obtained in testing. In validation, progression to ophthalmopathy was predicted by the model with more than 65% sensitivity and nearly 75% specificity, a median of approximately 6.5 months before onset. To identify TCR V-J signatures that set the groups apart, the researchers used a discovery cohort of more than 95 patients, made up of approximately 43 with Graves' ophthalmopathy and some 55 with stable Graves' hyperthyroidism. Prospective prediction of ophthalmopathy was tested in an independent validation cohort consisting of 18 hyperthyroidism patients and 15 to 17 patients who later progressed to ophthalmopathy. The 100 discovery patients were divided at random into training and test sets in a 7:3 ratio. Thyroid tissue and blood T-cell repertoires from more than five Graves' hyperthyroidism patients were also compared in the study. After blood sampling, hyperthyroidism patients were treated with methimazole at a starting dose of 30 mg daily, and ophthalmopathy patients were treated with high-dose intravenous methylprednisolone. The libraries were constructed in a second round of multiplex PCR and then size-selected and purified. Libraries were sequenced paired-end with 100 bp reads on an Illumina HiSeq2000. Raw data were processed with SOAPnuke, discarding reads with adapters, uncalled bases, mean Phred below 15, or no exact constant-primer or identifier match. High-quality paired reads were merged with COPE v1.2.5, and unique nucleotide sequences were defined as clonotypes. MiTCR v1.1 was used to align the clonotypes against IMGT TRBV, TRBD and TRBJ reference segments. The analysis included only V-J combinations with a frequency above 0.0001, which together covered around 99% of the repertoires. A TCS score was defined as the ratio between F50 (clonal expansion) and ExV (chaos), using BLOSUM62-based TCRdist between CDR3 peptides within each V-J. Welch's t-statistics and random forest reduced roughly 530 V-J features to about 13, which were used in a naive Bayes classifier (R e1071). Sample size was not statistically predetermined, and blinding of investigators to group allocation was not performed. The paper reports TCR Vbeta CDR3 sequencing of 140 or so peripheral blood samples: around 41 ophthalmopathy, 75 to 80 hyperthyroidism and about 17 progressor patients.

The sequence joins TRBV2 to TRBJ2-1; 7 bases in the middle match TRBD2. The TCR was taken from a woman aged 35 to 49 with Graves disease. Donor details come from another sample of the same person, matched by shared clones. The sample consisted of peripheral blood mononuclear cells (PBMCs), taken at new diagnosis, from a patient treated with antithyroid drugs. CDR3 sequence: CASSWGGAYNEQFF. The sequenced DNA is TGTGCCAGCAGCTGGGGGGGGGCCTACAATGAGCAGTTCTTC. Beyond the CDR3, the reference TRBV2 and TRBJ2-1 genes provide the residues; the full variable domain reads: EPEVTQTPSHQVTQMGQEVILRCVPISNHLYFYWYRQILGQKVEFLVSFYNNEISEKSEIFDDQFSVERPDGSNFTLKIRSTKLEDSAMYFCASSWGGAYNEQFFGPGTRLTVL.